One TCR beta chain is described in this entry. TCRdb re-called the 5' RACE reads and gives one entry per CDR3 protein, without DNA. This table lists 500,000 to 700,000 distinct CDR3 sequences. The CDR3 consists of 13 residues. Germline CDR1 and CDR2: SGHKS and YYEKEE (reference sequence). This entry is derived from a study of T cells expressing NK-cell markers. As for the study in general: Beta-chain profiling covered CD3+CD56+NKG2C+, CD3+CD56+NKG2C- and CD3+CD56-NKG2C+ sorted subsets. Just one sequenced donor of eight was HCMV-seronegative, while seven were seropositive.

The clonotype comes from a man between 18 and 35 years old in good health. The rearrangement joins TRBV5-5 to TRBJ2-1. Sequenced: blood T cells: a sorted CD56 or NKG2C T cell subset, CD4+ or CD8+ T cells, or bulk PBMC T cells (not recorded which). Here the CDR3 reads CASSLHQVLEQFF.